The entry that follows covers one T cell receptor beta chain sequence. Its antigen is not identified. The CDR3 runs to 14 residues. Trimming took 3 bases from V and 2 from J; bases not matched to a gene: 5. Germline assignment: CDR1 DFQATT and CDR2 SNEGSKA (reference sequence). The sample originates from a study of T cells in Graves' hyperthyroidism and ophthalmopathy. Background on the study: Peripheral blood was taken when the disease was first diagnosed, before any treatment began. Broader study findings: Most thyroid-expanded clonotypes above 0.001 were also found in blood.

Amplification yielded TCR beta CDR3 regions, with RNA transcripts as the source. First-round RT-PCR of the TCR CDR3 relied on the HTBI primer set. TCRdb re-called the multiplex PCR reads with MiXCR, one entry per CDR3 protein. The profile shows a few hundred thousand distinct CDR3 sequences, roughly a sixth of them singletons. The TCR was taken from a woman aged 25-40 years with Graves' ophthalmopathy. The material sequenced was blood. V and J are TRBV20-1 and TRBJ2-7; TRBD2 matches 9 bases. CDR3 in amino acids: CSARGSSGTYEQYF. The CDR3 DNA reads TGCAGTGCTAGGGGGTCTAGCGGGACCTACGAGCAGTACTTC.